The clone carrying this TCR beta chain was recorded a few times. Its antigen is not known. This entry comes from a study of glioma-infiltrating T cells. Points from the study as a whole: Signature shared blood CDR3 motifs were enriched in low-divergence and depleted in high-divergence patients. Gliomas, especially low-grade, showed above-expected tissue-blood divergence; non-neoplastic patients showed below.

Trimming left V 7 bases short and J 3 bases short, with 7 bases between. Germline V lookup: CDR1 LNHDA, CDR2 SQIVND (reference sequence). The CDR3 is made up of 12 amino acids. The iRepertoire nested amplicon-rescue multiplex PCR amplified TCR alpha and beta CDR3s from RNA. MiXCR was run by TCRdb on the multiplex PCR reads, yielding one entry per CDR3 protein. The data contain around 350,000 distinct CDR3 sequences, around 45% of them singletons. The sequenced sample consisted of glioma tissue, nonneoplastic brain tissue, or PBMCs (not recorded which). The V call is TRBV19, the J call TRBJ2-1; D gene ambiguous. This TCR was sampled from a human donor with low-grade glioma or glioblastoma, undergoing nonglioma brain surgery, or in good health (not recorded which). The CDR3 is CASNPIYNEQFF. The CDR3 DNA follows: TGTGCCAGTAACCCGATCTACAATGAGCAGTTCTTC.